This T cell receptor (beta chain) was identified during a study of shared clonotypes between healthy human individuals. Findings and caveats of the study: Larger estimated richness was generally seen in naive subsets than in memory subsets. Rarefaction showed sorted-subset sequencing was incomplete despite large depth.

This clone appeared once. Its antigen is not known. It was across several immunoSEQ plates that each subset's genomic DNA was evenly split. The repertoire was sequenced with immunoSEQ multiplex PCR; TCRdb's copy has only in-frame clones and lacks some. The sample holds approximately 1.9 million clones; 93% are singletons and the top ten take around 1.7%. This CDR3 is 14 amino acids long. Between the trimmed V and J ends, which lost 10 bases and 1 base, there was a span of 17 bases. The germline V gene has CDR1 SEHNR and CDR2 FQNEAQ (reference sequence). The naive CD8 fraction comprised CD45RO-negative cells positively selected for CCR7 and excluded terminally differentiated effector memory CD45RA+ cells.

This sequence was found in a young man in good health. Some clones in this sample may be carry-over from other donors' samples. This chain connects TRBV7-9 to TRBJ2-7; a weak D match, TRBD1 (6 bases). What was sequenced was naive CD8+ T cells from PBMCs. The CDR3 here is CATERMRGSYEQYF. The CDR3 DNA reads TGTGCCACCGAGCGTATGAGGGGGTCCTACGAGCAGTACTTC.